A selection of T cell receptor beta chains follows, all from one sample in a study of blood T cell repertoires in COVID-19. Sequenced by immunoSEQ multiplex PCR; TCRdb stores in-frame clones only, minus some. The table lists roughly 250,000 clones, about 88% of them singletons. Sequencing was done on a sample of PBMCs or T cells enriched from blood (not recorded which). The receptor source for this set is a woman aged 45-65 years who had recovered from COVID-19. Both conserved end residues are part of each CDR3. The D gene is left open where the match is weak. The size of a clone is reported for some rows only, either as once, few or many, or as a class for expanded clones.

j_gene: TRBJ2-5; abundance: .; d_gene: .; v_gene: TRBV3-1/TRBV3-2; CDR3nt: TGTGCCAGCATCCAGGAGCGGCACTCCCCAGAGACCCAGTACTTC; CDR3aa: CASIQERHSPETQYF
j_gene: TRBJ1-1; abundance: .; d_gene: .; v_gene: TRBV19; CDR3nt: TGTGCCAGTAGTATAAAGGTTGGGGCAACTGAAGCTTTCTTT; CDR3aa: CASSIKVGATEAFF
j_gene: TRBJ1-1; abundance: .; d_gene: .; v_gene: TRBV30; CDR3nt: TGTGCCTGGAGCCCAGGGGCTGGAGCTTTCTTT; CDR3aa: CAWSPGAGAFF
j_gene: TRBJ2-1; abundance: .; d_gene: .; v_gene: TRBV28; CDR3nt: TGTGCCAGCAGTTTAGTGTTTTTGGGGGGTGGGCAGTTCTTC; CDR3aa: CASSLVFLGGGQFF
j_gene: TRBJ2-1; abundance: .; d_gene: .; v_gene: TRBV7-3; CDR3nt: TGTGCCAGCAGCCACGCCGGTGCAGGGTCCTACAATGAGCAGTTCTTC; CDR3aa: CASSHAGAGSYNEQFF
j_gene: TRBJ1-3; abundance: .; d_gene: .; v_gene: TRBV28; CDR3nt: TGTGCCAGCAGTTTGGGGGGGGTCGGTGGAAACACCATATATTTT; CDR3aa: CASSLGGVGGNTIYF
j_gene: TRBJ1-5; abundance: .; d_gene: TRBD1; v_gene: TRBV7-2; CDR3nt: TGTGCCAGCAGCTTGGGACAGGGGGCTGGTAGTCAGCCCCAGCATTTT; CDR3aa: CASSLGQGAGSQPQHF
j_gene: TRBJ2-2; abundance: .; d_gene: TRBD2; v_gene: TRBV7-9; CDR3nt: TGTGCCAGCAGCTTAGCTAGCGGGAGGACCGGGGAGCTGTTTTTT; CDR3aa: CASSLASGRTGELFF
j_gene: TRBJ1-5; abundance: .; d_gene: .; v_gene: TRBV2; CDR3nt: TGTGCCAGCAGTGAAGAGGGACTCCGCAATCAGCCCCAGCATTTT; CDR3aa: CASSEEGLRNQPQHF
j_gene: TRBJ2-2; abundance: .; d_gene: TRBD1; v_gene: TRBV7-8; CDR3nt: TGTGCCAGCAGCCCAGGGGGTGCCGGGGAGCTGTTTTTT; CDR3aa: CASSPGGAGELFF
j_gene: TRBJ1-5; abundance: once; d_gene: .; v_gene: TRBV15; CDR3nt: TGTGCCACCAGCAGAGATTACAGTCATCAGCCCCAGCATTTT; CDR3aa: CATSRDYSHQPQHF
j_gene: TRBJ2-1; abundance: .; d_gene: TRBD2; v_gene: TRBV30; CDR3nt: TGTGCCTGGAGTGCACTTAGCGGGAGGGCCCAGCAGTTCTTC; CDR3aa: CAWSALSGRAQQFF
j_gene: TRBJ2-1; abundance: .; d_gene: .; v_gene: TRBV7-2; CDR3nt: TGTGCCAGCAGCCGGGGTACGGGGGCCTACAATGAGCAGTTCTTC; CDR3aa: CASSRGTGAYNEQFF
j_gene: TRBJ1-2; abundance: few; d_gene: TRBD1; v_gene: TRBV7-2; CDR3nt: TGTGCCAGCAGCACACCGACAGGGAGTGGCTACACCTTC; CDR3aa: CASSTPTGSGYTF
j_gene: TRBJ1-1; abundance: .; d_gene: .; v_gene: TRBV7-9; CDR3nt: TGTGCCAGCAGCTTCTCAGGGGACGGTGAAGCTTTCTTT; CDR3aa: CASSFSGDGEAFF
j_gene: TRBJ2-2; abundance: .; d_gene: .; v_gene: TRBV18; CDR3nt: TGTGCCAGCTCACCACCCAATCGCCCCGGAGGGCGTAACGGGGAGCTGTTTTTT; CDR3aa: CASSPPNRPGGRNGELFF
j_gene: TRBJ2-3; abundance: .; d_gene: TRBD1; v_gene: TRBV24-1; CDR3nt: TGTGCCACCAGTGACTGGACAGGGAGCACAGATACGCAGTATTTT; CDR3aa: CATSDWTGSTDTQYF
j_gene: TRBJ2-1; abundance: .; d_gene: TRBD2; v_gene: TRBV7-2; CDR3nt: TGTGCCAGCAGCCCTGGGGGCCTAGCGGGAGAGAGGGAGCAGTTCTTC; CDR3aa: CASSPGGLAGEREQFF
j_gene: TRBJ2-7; abundance: .; d_gene: .; v_gene: TRBV5-4; CDR3nt: TGTGCCAGCAGCTTGGCAGGGCCCTCCTACGAGCAGTACTTC; CDR3aa: CASSLAGPSYEQYF
j_gene: TRBJ1-2; abundance: .; d_gene: .; v_gene: TRBV30; CDR3nt: TGTGCCTGGAGACCGTCGATAGCTAACTATGGCTACACCTTC; CDR3aa: CAWRPSIANYGYTF
j_gene: TRBJ1-5; abundance: once; d_gene: .; v_gene: TRBV4-1; CDR3nt: TGCGCCAGCAGCCCTAATAGGGACAACCAGCCCCAGCATTTT; CDR3aa: CASSPNRDNQPQHF
j_gene: TRBJ2-7; abundance: .; d_gene: .; v_gene: TRBV6-5; CDR3nt: TGTGCCAGCAGTTACTCTGGCCGCTCCTACGAGCAGTACTTC; CDR3aa: CASSYSGRSYEQYF
j_gene: TRBJ2-1; abundance: .; d_gene: .; v_gene: TRBV4-2; CDR3nt: TGTGCCAGCAGCCGAGGGGGAGAAGCATACAATGAGCAGTTCTTC; CDR3aa: CASSRGGEAYNEQFF
j_gene: TRBJ1-3; abundance: .; d_gene: .; v_gene: TRBV7-2; CDR3nt: TGTGCCAGCAGCCTAATGGGAGCACAGCTTGGCCTTTCTGGAAACACCATATATTTT; CDR3aa: CASSLMGAQLGLSGNTIYF
j_gene: TRBJ2-7; abundance: .; d_gene: TRBD2; v_gene: TRBV18; CDR3nt: TGTGCCAGCTCACCGACTAGCGGGAGGGCGGGCGAGCAGTACTTC; CDR3aa: CASSPTSGRAGEQYF
j_gene: TRBJ1-2; abundance: .; d_gene: TRBD1; v_gene: TRBV27; CDR3nt: TGTGCCAGCAGCCCCTACAGGGGTGCCTATGGCTACACCTTC; CDR3aa: CASSPYRGAYGYTF
j_gene: TRBJ1-5; abundance: few; d_gene: .; v_gene: TRBV29-1; CDR3nt: TGCAGCGTTGGGCGAGGGAGTAATCAGCCCCAGCATTTT; CDR3aa: CSVGRGSNQPQHF
j_gene: TRBJ1-2; abundance: once; d_gene: .; v_gene: TRBV4-2; CDR3nt: TGTGCCAGCAGCCAAGAACGACAGTACTATGGCTACACCTTC; CDR3aa: CASSQERQYYGYTF
j_gene: TRBJ1-1; abundance: .; d_gene: .; v_gene: TRBV2; CDR3nt: TGTGCCAGCAGTGAAGCGATGACAGGCACTGAAGCTTTCTTT; CDR3aa: CASSEAMTGTEAFF
j_gene: TRBJ2-3; abundance: .; d_gene: TRBD2; v_gene: TRBV2; CDR3nt: TGTGCCAGCAGTGGGACTAGCGGGAGTGTAGATACGCAGTATTTT; CDR3aa: CASSGTSGSVDTQYF
j_gene: TRBJ2-4; abundance: .; d_gene: TRBD1; v_gene: TRBV9; CDR3nt: TGTGCCAGCAGCGTAGAAGGGACAGGGAACATTCAGTACTTC; CDR3aa: CASSVEGTGNIQYF
j_gene: TRBJ1-3; abundance: once; d_gene: .; v_gene: TRBV30; CDR3nt: TGTGCCTTTAATCCAGTTAACTCTGGAAACACCATATATTTT; CDR3aa: CAFNPVNSGNTIYF
j_gene: TRBJ2-1; abundance: .; d_gene: TRBD2; v_gene: TRBV3-1/TRBV3-2; CDR3nt: TGTGCCAGCAGCCGCGGACTAGGGAACAATGAGCAGTTCTTC; CDR3aa: CASSRGLGNNEQFF
j_gene: TRBJ2-3; abundance: .; d_gene: .; v_gene: TRBV3-1/TRBV3-2; CDR3nt: TGTGCCAGCAGCCAAGAAAGGGGCCCACGCACAGATACGCAGTATTTT; CDR3aa: CASSQERGPRTDTQYF
j_gene: TRBJ2-7; abundance: .; d_gene: .; v_gene: TRBV12-3/TRBV12-4; CDR3nt: TGTGCCAGCAGTTTAGCGCAGGACGAGCAGTACTTC; CDR3aa: CASSLAQDEQYF
j_gene: TRBJ1-1; abundance: .; d_gene: TRBD1; v_gene: TRBV7-2; CDR3nt: TGTGCCAGCAGCTTCCAGGGGGGCGGCACTGAAGCTTTCTTT; CDR3aa: CASSFQGGGTEAFF
j_gene: TRBJ2-7; abundance: .; d_gene: TRBD1; v_gene: TRBV5-1; CDR3nt: TGCGCCAGCAGCTTGCGGGACAGGCGTTTCCACGAGCAGTACTTC; CDR3aa: CASSLRDRRFHEQYF
j_gene: TRBJ2-1; abundance: .; d_gene: .; v_gene: TRBV27; CDR3nt: TGTGCCAGCAGTTCGGCAGGGCTCTACAATGAGCAGTTCTTC; CDR3aa: CASSSAGLYNEQFF
j_gene: TRBJ1-5; abundance: .; d_gene: .; v_gene: TRBV7-3; CDR3nt: TGTGCCAGCAGACTTCCTCGGGGGAGCAATCAGCCCCAGCATTTT; CDR3aa: CASRLPRGSNQPQHF
j_gene: TRBJ1-1; abundance: few; d_gene: TRBD1; v_gene: TRBV9; CDR3nt: TGTGCCAGCAGCGTAGAGGGGGCGAACACTGAAGCTTTCTTT; CDR3aa: CASSVEGANTEAFF
j_gene: TRBJ1-1; abundance: .; d_gene: .; v_gene: TRBV6-5; CDR3nt: TGTGCCAGCGGTATACGAGGTACTGAAGCTTTCTTT; CDR3aa: CASGIRGTEAFF
j_gene: TRBJ2-1; abundance: .; d_gene: TRBD2; v_gene: TRBV4-1; CDR3nt: TGCGCCAGCAGCCAGGGACTAGCGGGGGATGGTGAGCAGTTCTTC; CDR3aa: CASSQGLAGDGEQFF
j_gene: TRBJ1-5; abundance: .; d_gene: TRBD1; v_gene: TRBV28; CDR3nt: TGTGCCAGCAGTTTCGGACAGGGCGGTCAGCCCCAGCATTTT; CDR3aa: CASSFGQGGQPQHF
j_gene: TRBJ1-2; abundance: .; d_gene: .; v_gene: TRBV28; CDR3nt: TGTGCCAGTCGAACGGGGGGGGACTTGCACTATGGCTACACCTTC; CDR3aa: CASRTGGDLHYGYTF
j_gene: TRBJ2-3; abundance: .; d_gene: .; v_gene: TRBV11-3; CDR3nt: TGTGCCAGCAGCTTAGGCGGCAGCACAGATACGCAGTATTTT; CDR3aa: CASSLGGSTDTQYF
j_gene: TRBJ1-3; abundance: .; d_gene: .; v_gene: TRBV21-1; CDR3nt: TGTGCCAGCTTGCTCCCATCGGGACAGGACAGCTCTGGAAACACCATATATTTT; CDR3aa: CASLLPSGQDSSGNTIYF
j_gene: TRBJ2-3; abundance: .; d_gene: TRBD2; v_gene: TRBV5-1; CDR3nt: TGCGCCAGCAGTGGACTAGCGGGGCCTAGCACAGATACGCAGTATTTT; CDR3aa: CASSGLAGPSTDTQYF
j_gene: TRBJ1-2; abundance: .; d_gene: TRBD1; v_gene: TRBV3-1/TRBV3-2; CDR3nt: TGTGCCAGCAGCCAAGGGACAGGTTCGAATGGCTACACCTTC; CDR3aa: CASSQGTGSNGYTF
j_gene: TRBJ1-3; abundance: once; d_gene: TRBD1; v_gene: TRBV6-4; CDR3nt: TGTGCCAGCAGTGACCCCCAGGGGGGAAATGGAAACACCATATATTTT; CDR3aa: CASSDPQGGNGNTIYF
j_gene: TRBJ1-4; abundance: .; d_gene: TRBD1; v_gene: TRBV5-1; CDR3nt: TGCGCCAGCAGGCAACAGGGGAACGCAGGAGAAAAACTGTTTTTT; CDR3aa: CASRQQGNAGEKLFF
j_gene: TRBJ2-7; abundance: .; d_gene: .; v_gene: TRBV5-1; CDR3nt: TGCGCCAGCAGCTTACGGGACAAGTCCTACGAGCAGTACTTC; CDR3aa: CASSLRDKSYEQYF
j_gene: TRBJ2-1; abundance: .; d_gene: TRBD2; v_gene: TRBV28; CDR3nt: TGTGCCAGCGTCTCCGGGACTAGCGGGAGAAATGAGCAGTTCTTC; CDR3aa: CASVSGTSGRNEQFF
j_gene: TRBJ1-3; abundance: .; d_gene: .; v_gene: TRBV5-4; CDR3nt: TGTGCCAGCAGCCGGGAGCACGGTGCTGGAAACACCATATATTTT; CDR3aa: CASSREHGAGNTIYF
j_gene: TRBJ1-2; abundance: .; d_gene: TRBD1; v_gene: TRBV3-1/TRBV3-2; CDR3nt: TGTGCCAGCAGCCAATTGGGACAGGGGGCATATGGCTACACCTTC; CDR3aa: CASSQLGQGAYGYTF
j_gene: TRBJ2-3; abundance: .; d_gene: TRBD2; v_gene: TRBV11-1; CDR3nt: TGTGCCAGCAGCGAGGGACTAGGTACGGATACGCAGTATTTT; CDR3aa: CASSEGLGTDTQYF
j_gene: TRBJ2-3; abundance: .; d_gene: .; v_gene: TRBV7-2; CDR3nt: TGTGCCAGCAGCCCTAGGTATTCCGGGGATACGCAGTATTTT; CDR3aa: CASSPRYSGDTQYF
j_gene: TRBJ1-5; abundance: few; d_gene: .; v_gene: TRBV12-3/TRBV12-4; CDR3nt: TGTGCCAGCAGTTTTCAGGGGATTCAGCCCCAGCATTTT; CDR3aa: CASSFQGIQPQHF
j_gene: TRBJ1-5; abundance: .; d_gene: TRBD1; v_gene: TRBV15; CDR3nt: TGTGCCACCAGCAGAGCTGGACAGGGCCGACAGCCCCAGCATTTT; CDR3aa: CATSRAGQGRQPQHF
j_gene: TRBJ2-4; abundance: .; d_gene: .; v_gene: TRBV30; CDR3nt: TGTGCCTGGAGTGGTGGGGCAGGGAACATTCAGTACTTC; CDR3aa: CAWSGGAGNIQYF